The clone carrying this TCR beta chain was seen ten or more times. This CDR3 is 17 amino acids long. V lost 7 bases, J lost 0 bases, and 21 bases lay in between. Germline CDR1 MNHEY, CDR2 SMNVEV (reference sequence). The assay was immunoSEQ multiplex PCR, and TCRdb's table has in-frame clones only and misses some. The table shows tens of thousands of clones, with roughly 83% occurring only once. This sample was taken from a study of OX40 agonist ivuxolimab in advanced cancers. Overall study: Treatment of patients was with ivuxolimab, an agonistic anti-OX40 (CD134) antibody. Earlier anti-PD-1, anti-PD-L1 or anti-CTLA-4 therapy was permitted; 35% to 50% had received some.

The rearrangement links TRBV27 to TRBJ1-1; D gene uncertain. This specimen was CD4+ or CD8+ T cells sorted from blood, taken in a trial of the OX40 agonist ivuxolimab. The TCR comes from an adult with an advanced solid tumor such as melanoma, head and neck, liver or kidney cancer. The CDR3 is CASIGSGRNSMNTEAFF. The CDR3 nucleotides read TGTGCCAGCATCGGTTCAGGCAGGAACTCCATGAACACTGAAGCTTTCTTT.